Listed here is a single TCR beta chain. Authors' data handling: Researchers report that nucleated cell counts were estimated from reference gene primer amplification. Sequencing was performed with immunoSEQ multiplex PCR; in TCRdb, only in-frame clones are kept and a portion is missing. D and trimming come from the DNA, and the V and J calls and clone size come from that table. Of 250,000 to 300,000 clones in the sample, roughly 90% were seen once. These data come from a study of blood T cell repertoires in COVID-19. Overall study: From the United States, Italy and Spain came samples of acute and convalescent COVID-19.

The CDR3 has 15 residues. Trimming cost V 6 bases and J 1 base; bases outside gene matches: 3. CDR1 is MNHEY, CDR2 SMNVEV, per germline (reference sequence). This TCR was sampled from a woman between 40 and 50 years old who had recovered from COVID-19. The gene calls are TRBV27 and TRBJ2-1; 10 bases match TRBD2. The material sequenced was peripheral blood. CDR3 sequence: CASRWTSGSYNEQFF. The CDR3 DNA follows: TGTGCCAGCAGGTGGACTAGCGGATCCTACAATGAGCAGTTCTTC.